This T cell receptor beta chain was sequenced in a study of regulatory T cells in long-lasting Graves disease. General observations from the study: Having few samples may have compromised the accuracy.

As to this clonotype: Its antigen is not identified.

Construction of TCR beta libraries relied on iRepertoire HTBI primers and on Arm-PCR targeting CDR3 regions. TCRdb independently ran MiXCR on the multiplex PCR reads; one entry per CDR3 protein. The table includes approximately 540,000 distinct CDR3 sequences, around 12% detected once. Time point meaning: newly diagnosed GD, antithyroid drugs for less than 3 months. There was RNA extracted from PBMCs, and the TCR library was made from it. The CDR3 covers 14 residues. Germline values: CDR1 SNHLY, CDR2 FYNNEI. Trimming removed 8 bases from V and 2 bases from J, with 14 bases in between. This sample was shared with a second study, whose subject was T cells in Graves' hyperthyroidism and ophthalmopathy. From that study: On the basis of clinical symptoms, serum thyroxine and TRAb, thyroid ultrasound and orbital computed tomography, diagnoses were made. In simple terms, a model built on 13 V-J features told ophthalmopathy apart from stable hyperthyroidism.

This sequence was found in a woman aged 25 to 39 with Graves disease. The chain uses TRBV2 and TRBJ2-3, with D possibly matching TRBD2 (6 bases). Sequences were derived from peripheral blood mononuclear cells (PBMCs), sampled at new diagnosis, from a patient treated with antithyroid drugs. The CDR3 sequence is CASYPGVITDTQYF. In DNA, the CDR3 is TGTGCCAGCTATCCGGGAGTGATCACAGATACGCAGTATTTT.